The sample holds one count of the clone carrying this TCR beta chain. This entry belongs to a study of blood T cell repertoires in COVID-19. About the study: Some COVID-19 samples were acute and others convalescent; all came from the United States, Italy and Spain. Nucleic acid was either cDNA or gDNA, and it came from T cells, B-cell-depleted T cells, or PBMCs.

Original analysis: Amplification with reference gene primers provided the estimates of nucleated cell counts. The protocol was immunoSEQ multiplex PCR, while the TCRdb copy is restricted to in-frame clones and leaves out a portion. D and trimming come from the DNA, and the V and J calls and clone size come from that table. The table includes about 21,000 clones, 80% to 85% detected once. Germline CDR1 reads SGHRS; CDR2 reads YFSETQ. The CDR3 is 17 residues long. The V gene end was trimmed by 2 bases and the J gene end by 0 bases; junction bases not matched to a gene: 7. J is TRBJ2-3 and V is TRBV5-1; 9 positions agree with TRBD1. This TCR derives from a man in his forties with acute or convalescent COVID-19. The sequencing input was peripheral blood. The CDR3 DNA reads as TGCGCCAGCAGCTTAGGGACAGGGAAATCTAGCACAGATACGCAGTATTTT. Its translation is CASSLGTGKSSTDTQYF.